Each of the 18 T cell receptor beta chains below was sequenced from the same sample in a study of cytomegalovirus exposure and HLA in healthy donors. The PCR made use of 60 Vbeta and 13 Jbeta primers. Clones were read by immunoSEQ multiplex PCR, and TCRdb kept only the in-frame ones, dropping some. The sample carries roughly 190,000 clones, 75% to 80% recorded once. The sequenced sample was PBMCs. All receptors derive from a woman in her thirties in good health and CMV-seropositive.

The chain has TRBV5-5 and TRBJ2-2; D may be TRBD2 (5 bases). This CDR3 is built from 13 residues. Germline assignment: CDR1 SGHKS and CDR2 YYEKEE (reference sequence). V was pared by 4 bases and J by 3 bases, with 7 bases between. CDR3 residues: CASSGGDTGELFF. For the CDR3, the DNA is TGTGCCAGCAGCGGAGGAGACACCGGGGAGCTGTTTTTT. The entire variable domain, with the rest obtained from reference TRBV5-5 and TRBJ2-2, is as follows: DAGVTQSPTHLIKTRGQQVTLRCSPISGHKSVSWYQQVLGQGPQFIFQYYEKEERGRGNFPDRFSARQFPNYSSELNVNALLLGDSALYLCASSGGDTGELFFGEGSRLTVL.

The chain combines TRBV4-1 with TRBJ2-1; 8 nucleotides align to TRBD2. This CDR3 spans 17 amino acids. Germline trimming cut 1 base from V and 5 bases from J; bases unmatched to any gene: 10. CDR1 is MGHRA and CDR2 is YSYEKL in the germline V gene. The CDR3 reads CASSQVGSGLEDNEQFF. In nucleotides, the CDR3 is TGCGCCAGCAGCCAAGTAGGTTCGGGACTAGAGGACAATGAGCAGTTCTTC.

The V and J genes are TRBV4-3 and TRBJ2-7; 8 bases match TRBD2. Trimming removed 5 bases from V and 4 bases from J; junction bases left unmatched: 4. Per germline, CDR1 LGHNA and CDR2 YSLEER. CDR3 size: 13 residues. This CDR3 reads CASSVSSGYEQYF. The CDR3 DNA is TGCGCCAGCAGCGTGTCTAGCGGGTACGAGCAGTACTTC.

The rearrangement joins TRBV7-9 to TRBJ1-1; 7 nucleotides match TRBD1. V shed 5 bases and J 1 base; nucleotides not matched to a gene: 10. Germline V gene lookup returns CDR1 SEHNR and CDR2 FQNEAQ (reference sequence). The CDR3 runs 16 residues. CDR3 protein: CASSVGNRGRNTEAFF. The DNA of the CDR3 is TGTGCCAGCAGCGTGGGGAACAGGGGCAGGAACACTGAAGCTTTCTTT.

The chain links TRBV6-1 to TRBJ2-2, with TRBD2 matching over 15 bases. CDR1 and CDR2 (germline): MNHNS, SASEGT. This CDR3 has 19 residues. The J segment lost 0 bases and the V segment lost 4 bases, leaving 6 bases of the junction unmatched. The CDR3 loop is CASSVTGTSGRTNTGELFF. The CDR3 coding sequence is TGTGCCAGCAGTGTCACCGGGACTAGCGGGAGGACGAACACCGGGGAGCTGTTTTTT.

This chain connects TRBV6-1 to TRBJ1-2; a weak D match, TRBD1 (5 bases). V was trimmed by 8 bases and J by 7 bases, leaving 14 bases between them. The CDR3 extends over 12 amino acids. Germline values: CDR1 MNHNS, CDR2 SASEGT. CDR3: CASSARGIGYTF. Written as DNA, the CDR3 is TGTGCCAGCTCCGCTCGGGGGATTGGCTACACCTTC.

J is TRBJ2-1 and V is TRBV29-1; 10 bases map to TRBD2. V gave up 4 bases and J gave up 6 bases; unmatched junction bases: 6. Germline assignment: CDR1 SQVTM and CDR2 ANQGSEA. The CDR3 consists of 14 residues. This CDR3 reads CSVGTLAGANEQFF. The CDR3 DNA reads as TGCAGCGTTGGGACCCTAGCGGGAGCCAATGAGCAGTTCTTC.

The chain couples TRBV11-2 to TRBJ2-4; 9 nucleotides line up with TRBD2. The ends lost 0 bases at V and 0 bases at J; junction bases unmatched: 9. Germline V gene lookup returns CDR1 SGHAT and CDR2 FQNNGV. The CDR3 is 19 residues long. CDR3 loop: CASSLDVGSGSLAKNIQYF. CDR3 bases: TGTGCCAGCAGCTTAGACGTCGGTAGCGGGAGCTTAGCCAAAAACATTCAGTACTTC.

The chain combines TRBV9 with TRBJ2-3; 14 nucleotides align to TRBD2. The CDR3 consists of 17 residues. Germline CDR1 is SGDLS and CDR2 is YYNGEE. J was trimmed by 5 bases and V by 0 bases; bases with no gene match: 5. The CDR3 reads CASSVGLAGGREDTQYF. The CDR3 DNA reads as TGTGCCAGCAGCGTAGGACTAGCGGGGGGGCGGGAAGATACGCAGTATTTT.

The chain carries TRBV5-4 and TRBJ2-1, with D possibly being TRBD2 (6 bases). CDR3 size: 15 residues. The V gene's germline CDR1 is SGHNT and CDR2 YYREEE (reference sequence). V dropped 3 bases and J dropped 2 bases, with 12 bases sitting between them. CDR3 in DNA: TGTGCCAGCAGCTCCGGGACTCAGACCTACAATGAGCAGTTCTTC. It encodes CASSSGTQTYNEQFF. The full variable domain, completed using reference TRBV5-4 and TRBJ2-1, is ETGVTQSPTHLIKTRGQQVTLRCSSQSGHNTVSWYQQALGQGPQFIFQYYREEENGRGNFPPRFSGLQFPNYSSELNVNALELDDSALYLCASSSGTQTYNEQFFGPGTRLTVL.

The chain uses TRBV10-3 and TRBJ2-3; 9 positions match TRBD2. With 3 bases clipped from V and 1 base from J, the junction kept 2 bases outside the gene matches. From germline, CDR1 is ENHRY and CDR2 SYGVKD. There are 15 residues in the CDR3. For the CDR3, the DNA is TGTGCCATCAGTGACTTAGCGGGGGGCACAGATACGCAGTATTTT. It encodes CAISDLAGGTDTQYF.

The CDR3 region is CASSLGPDRGSNNEQFF. For the CDR3, the DNA is TGTGCCAGCAGCTTAGGCCCGGACAGGGGAAGTAACAATGAGCAGTTCTTC. The V gene is TRBV7-9, the J gene TRBJ2-1, with 9 bases fitting TRBD1. CDR1 and CDR2 (germline): SEHNR, FQNEAQ (reference sequence). CDR3 size: 17 residues. V shed 1 base, J shed 5 bases, and the junction held 9 bases outside the gene matches.

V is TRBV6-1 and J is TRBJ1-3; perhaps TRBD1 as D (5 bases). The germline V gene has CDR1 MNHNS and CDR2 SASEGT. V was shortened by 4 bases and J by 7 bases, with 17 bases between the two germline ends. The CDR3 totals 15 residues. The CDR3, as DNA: TGTGCCAGCAGTGCAGGGTTGATGGGGAGGAACACCATATATTTT. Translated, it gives CASSAGLMGRNTIYF.

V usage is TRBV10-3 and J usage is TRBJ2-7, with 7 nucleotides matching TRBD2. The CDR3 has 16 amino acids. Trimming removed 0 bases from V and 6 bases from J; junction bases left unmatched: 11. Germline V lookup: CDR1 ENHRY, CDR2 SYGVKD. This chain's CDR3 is CAISESGTKNGAEQYF. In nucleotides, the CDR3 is TGTGCCATCAGTGAGTCTGGGACTAAGAACGGGGCCGAGCAGTACTTC.

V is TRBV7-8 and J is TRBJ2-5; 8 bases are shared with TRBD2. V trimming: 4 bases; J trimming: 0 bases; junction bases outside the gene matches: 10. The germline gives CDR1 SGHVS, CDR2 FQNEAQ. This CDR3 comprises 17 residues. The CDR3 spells CASSSIPGRGDQETQYF. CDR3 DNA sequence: TGTGCCAGCAGCTCCATCCCCGGGCGGGGGGACCAAGAGACCCAGTACTTC.

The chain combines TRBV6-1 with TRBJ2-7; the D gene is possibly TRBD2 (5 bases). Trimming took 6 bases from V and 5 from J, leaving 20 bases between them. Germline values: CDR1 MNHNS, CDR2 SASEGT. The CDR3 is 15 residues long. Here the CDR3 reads CASRRGLPHEDEQYF. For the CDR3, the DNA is TGTGCCAGCAGAAGAGGACTGCCGCATGAAGACGAGCAGTACTTC.

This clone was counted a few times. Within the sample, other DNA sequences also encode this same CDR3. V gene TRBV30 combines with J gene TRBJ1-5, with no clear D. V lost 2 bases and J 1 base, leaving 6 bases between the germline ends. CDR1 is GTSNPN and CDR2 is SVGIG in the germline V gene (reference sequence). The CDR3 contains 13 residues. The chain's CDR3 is CAWSPGSNQPQHF. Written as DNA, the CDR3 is TGTGCCTGGAGTCCGGGAAGCAATCAGCCCCAGCATTTT.

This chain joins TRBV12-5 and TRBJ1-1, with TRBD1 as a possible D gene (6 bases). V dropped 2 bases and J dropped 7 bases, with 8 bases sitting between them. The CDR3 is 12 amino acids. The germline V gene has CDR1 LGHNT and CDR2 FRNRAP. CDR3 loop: CASGLSRGEAFF. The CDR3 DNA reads TGTGCTAGTGGTTTGAGCAGGGGTGAAGCTTTCTTT.